This TCR beta chain was identified during a study of identical twins. Trimming removed 6 bases at V and 1 base at J, with 7 bases between. Germline-derived CDR1 and CDR2 are DFQATT and SNEGSKA (reference sequence). The CDR3 has 11 amino acids. TCRdb re-called the 5' RACE reads with MiXCR, one entry per CDR3 protein. The sample comprises about 470,000 distinct CDR3 sequences, less than 25% of which are singletons, and 2.9% rests with the top ten. Another study also made use of these data, one on T cells expressing NK-cell markers. Per that study: Sorted CD3+CD56+NKG2C+, CD3+CD56+NKG2C- and CD3+CD56-NKG2C+ T cells provided the TCR beta repertoires.

Sample: CD4+ T cells sorted from blood. The receptor comes from a woman younger than 30 in good health. The V and J genes are TRBV20-1 and TRBJ2-7; D ambiguous. The CDR3 loop reads CSAARSYEQYF. For the CDR3, the DNA is TGCAGTGCAGCTCGGTCCTACGAGCAGTACTTC.